Listed below are T cell receptor beta chains from one sample, sequenced in a study of blood T cell repertoires in COVID-19. Assay used: immunoSEQ multiplex PCR; TCRdb lists only in-frame clones, some missing. This sample has under 300,000 clones; 88% occur once, and the top ten carry 0.65% to 0.95%. The specimen sequenced was peripheral blood. The receptor set was obtained from a woman aged 30 to 39 with acute or convalescent COVID-19. CDR3s include the opening cysteine and the closing phenylalanine or tryptophan. The order of the fields is clone size, J gene, D gene, V gene, CDR3 DNA, CDR3 protein. A D gene is named only where the DNA matches it firmly. Where a row states a size, it is once, few, many or the class of an expanded clone; other rows omit it.

>.|TRBJ1-2|.|TRBV3-1/TRBV3-2
TGTGCCAGCAGCCAAGAATTAGGACACTCTAACTATGGCTACACCTTC
CASSQELGHSNYGYTF
>.|TRBJ1-5|TRBD1|TRBV6-5
TGTGCCAGCAGAGACACCCGGGACAGGGCTCAGCCCCAGCATTTT
CASRDTRDRAQPQHF
>.|TRBJ2-5|TRBD2|TRBV9
TGTGCCAGCAGCGTAGAATCAGCGGGAGTGACGGAGACCCAGTACTTC
CASSVESAGVTETQYF
>.|TRBJ2-7|TRBD2|TRBV7-6
TGTGCCAGCAGCTTAGGACCCTCGCGGGTCCCGGTGGGGACTACTCGTCGGGAGCAGTACTTC
CASSLGPSRVPVGTTRREQYF
>.|TRBJ1-5|TRBD1|TRBV28
TGTGCCAGCAGTCTCTATTTCGGGGCAGGGGGTCGCAATCAGCCCCAGCATTTT
CASSLYFGAGGRNQPQHF
>.|TRBJ1-1|TRBD1|TRBV10-3
TGTGCCATCAGTGGTGGACAGGGGGTCGGCACTGAAGCTTTCTTT
CAISGGQGVGTEAFF
>.|TRBJ2-5|.|TRBV15
TGTGCCACCAGCAGAGAGGGTCCGCGACAGGCCCAGCAGACCCAGTACTTC
CATSREGPRQAQQTQYF
>.|TRBJ2-7|TRBD1|TRBV30
TGTGCCGTTGGCGGGACAGGGACTTACGAGCAGTACTTC
CAVGGTGTYEQYF
>.|TRBJ2-1|TRBD2|TRBV7-8
TGTGCCAGCAGCCCGGGACTAGCGGGGAACCACAATGAGCAGTTCTTC
CASSPGLAGNHNEQFF
>.|TRBJ2-3|TRBD2|TRBV3-1/TRBV3-2
TGTGCCAGCAGCGGACTAGCGGGAGTGGTCAGAGATACGCAGTATTTT
CASSGLAGVVRDTQYF
>.|TRBJ1-5|.|TRBV7-9
TGTGCCAGCAGCTTAGCGCTGGACAGTAGTAATCAGCCCCAGCATTTT
CASSLALDSSNQPQHF
>.|TRBJ2-2|TRBD1|TRBV30
TGTGCCTGGAGAAGTTTAGACAGGGGATCCCCCGGGGAGCTGTTTTTT
CAWRSLDRGSPGELFF
>.|TRBJ1-2|.|TRBV5-6
TGTGCCAGCAGCTCCCAGACTAACTATGGCTACACCTTC
CASSSQTNYGYTF
>.|TRBJ2-2|.|TRBV6-6
TGTGCCAGCAGAACAGGGTCGAACACCGGGGAGCTGTTTTTT
CASRTGSNTGELFF
>.|TRBJ2-7|TRBD1|TRBV6-2/TRBV6-3
TGTGCCAGCAGTTACCTCAGGACAGGGATAACCTACGAGCAGTACTTC
CASSYLRTGITYEQYF
>.|TRBJ1-3|TRBD1|TRBV11-3
TGTGCCAGCAGCACGACAGGGGTGGGTGGAAACACCATATATTTT
CASSTTGVGGNTIYF
>.|TRBJ2-6|.|TRBV5-1
TGCGCCAGCAGCTTGTCCCTCTCTGGGGCCAACGTCCTGACTTTC
CASSLSLSGANVLTF
>.|TRBJ2-3|TRBD1|TRBV9
TGTGCCAGCAGCGCGGGGGACAGGGTCGACACAGATACGCAGTATTTT
CASSAGDRVDTDTQYF
>.|TRBJ2-5|.|TRBV5-4
TGTGCCAGCAGCTTGGGCCGGGAGCAAGAGACCCAGTACTTC
CASSLGREQETQYF
>.|TRBJ2-3|.|TRBV9
TGTGCCAGCAGCGCCCTCAAGGACTACACAGATACGCAGTATTTT
CASSALKDYTDTQYF
>.|TRBJ2-3|.|TRBV5-1
TGCGCCAGCAGCTGGGGCCTCTTAGCGGACCTCACAGATACGCAGTATTTT
CASSWGLLADLTDTQYF
>.|TRBJ2-7|TRBD1|TRBV11-2
TGTGCCAGCAGCTTAGGCGGGACAGGGGGCCGTCTCTACGAGCAGTACTTC
CASSLGGTGGRLYEQYF
>.|TRBJ1-4|.|TRBV6-5
TGTGCCAGCAGTTCCCCCCCGGAAAAACTGTTTTTT
CASSSPPEKLFF
>once|TRBJ2-7|.|TRBV7-9
TGTGCCAGCAGCCAAAGACAGGCCTCATCCTACGAGCAGTACTTC
CASSQRQASSYEQYF
>few|TRBJ2-1|.|TRBV27
TGTGCCAGCAGTTTATACAGGAATAACAATGAGCAGTTCTTC
CASSLYRNNNEQFF
>.|TRBJ2-7|.|TRBV29-1
TGCAGCGTTGAAGGGGTGGGCAAAGGGGGCTACGAGCAGTACTTC
CSVEGVGKGGYEQYF
>.|TRBJ2-4|TRBD1|TRBV4-3
TGCGCCAGCAGCCAGGGACAGGGACTAGCCAAAAACATTCAGTACTTC
CASSQGQGLAKNIQYF
>.|TRBJ2-1|TRBD2|TRBV9
TGTGCCAGCAGCGTAGATCCTACTAGCGGAAACTACAATGAGCAGTTCTTC
CASSVDPTSGNYNEQFF
>.|TRBJ1-6|.|TRBV14
TGTGCCAGCAGTTGGGGGGATAATTCACCCCTCCACTTT
CASSWGDNSPLHF
>.|TRBJ2-7|.|TRBV5-8
TGTGCCAGCACCCAGGGTGGTCGGTACGAGCAGTACTTC
CASTQGGRYEQYF
>.|TRBJ1-2|TRBD1|TRBV25-1
TGTGCCAGCAGCAAAGGGACAGTGGGAGCCTATGGCTACACCTTC
CASSKGTVGAYGYTF
>.|TRBJ2-3|TRBD2|TRBV19
TGTGCCAGTAGTATTACTAGCGGGAGTACAGATACGCAGTATTTT
CASSITSGSTDTQYF
>few|TRBJ2-3|.|TRBV5-6
TGTGCCAGCAGCTTTAGATTAGCGGGCACAGATACGCAGTATTTT
CASSFRLAGTDTQYF
>.|TRBJ2-5|TRBD2|TRBV9
TGTGCCAGCTCAACCGCGGGAGGAAAAGAGACCCAGTACTTC
CASSTAGGKETQYF
>.|TRBJ1-2|.|TRBV6-4
TGTGCCAGCAGTGACTCTGGAGGGAGGTCTAACTATGGCTACACCTTC
CASSDSGGRSNYGYTF
>.|TRBJ1-3|TRBD1|TRBV5-5
TGTGCCAGCAGCACCTCGGACAGGGCTGGAAACACCATATATTTT
CASSTSDRAGNTIYF